There are a few counts of the clone carrying this T cell receptor (beta chain). Its target is not known. At one end the junction does not follow the germline gene, possibly because of a read error. Tumor samples were taken before definitive surgery or chemotherapy. The germline gives CDR1 SEHNR, CDR2 FQNEAQ (reference sequence). The CDR3 length is 11 residues. This record comes from a study of high-grade serous ovarian cancer treatment subgroups. At the level of the study: On average, approximately 15,000 reads and about 8,100 unique TCR beta rearrangements were obtained per sample.

Sequenced by immunoSEQ multiplex PCR; TCRdb stores in-frame clones only, minus some. The sample includes around 15,000 clones, almost 75% of them seen just once. Study-level points and caveats: Without spatial data, bulk sequencing limits insight into HGSC tumor diversity.

Sample: tumor tissue. The sequence came from a human donor with high-grade serous ovarian cancer. The chain couples TRBV7-9 to TRBJ2-1; D not certain. CDR3 nucleotide sequence: TGTGCCAGCAGCTCCGACAATGAGCAGTTCTTC. It translates to CASSSDNEQFF.